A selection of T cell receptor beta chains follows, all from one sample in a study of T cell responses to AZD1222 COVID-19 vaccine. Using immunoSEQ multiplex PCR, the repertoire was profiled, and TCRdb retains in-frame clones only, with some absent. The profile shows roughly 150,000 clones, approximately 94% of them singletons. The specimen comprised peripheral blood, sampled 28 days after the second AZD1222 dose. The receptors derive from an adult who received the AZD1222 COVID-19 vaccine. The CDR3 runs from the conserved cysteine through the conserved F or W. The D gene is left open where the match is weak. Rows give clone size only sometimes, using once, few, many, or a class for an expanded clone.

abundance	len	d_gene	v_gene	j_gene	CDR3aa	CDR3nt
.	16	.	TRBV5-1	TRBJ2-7	CASSLETGPLPYEQYF	TGCGCCAGCAGCTTGGAGACAGGCCCGTTACCCTACGAGCAGTACTTC
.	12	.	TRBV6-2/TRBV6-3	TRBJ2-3	CASSSSSDTQYF	TGTGCCAGCAGCTCGAGTTCAGATACGCAGTATTTT
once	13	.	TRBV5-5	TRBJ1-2	CASSSRTEYGYTF	TGTGCCAGCAGCTCGAGGACGGAGTATGGCTACACCTTC
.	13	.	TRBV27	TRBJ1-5	CASSLGTWQPQHF	TGTGCCAGCAGTTTAGGGACATGGCAGCCCCAGCATTTT
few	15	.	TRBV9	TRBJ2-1	CASSLEGGSYNEQFF	TGTGCCAGCAGCTTAGAGGGGGGCTCCTACAATGAGCAGTTCTTC
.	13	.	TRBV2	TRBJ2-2	CASSETGTGELFF	TGTGCCAGCAGTGAGACGGGCACCGGGGAGCTGTTTTTT
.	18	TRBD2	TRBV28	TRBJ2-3	CASKGSGGGRRRVDTQYF	TGTGCCAGCAAAGGGAGCGGGGGCGGGAGGCGGCGGGTGGATACGCAGTATTTT
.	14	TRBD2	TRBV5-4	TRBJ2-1	CASGSGREGDEQFF	TGTGCCAGCGGTAGCGGGAGGGAGGGCGATGAGCAGTTCTTC
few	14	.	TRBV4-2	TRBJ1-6	CASSQDLVASPLHF	TGTGCCAGCAGCCAAGATTTGGTGGCTTCACCCCTCCACTTT
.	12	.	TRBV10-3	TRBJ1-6	CAIAGSNSPLHF	TGTGCCATCGCAGGGTCAAATTCACCCCTCCACTTT
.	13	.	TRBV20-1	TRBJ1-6	CSASLGGYSPLHF	TGCAGTGCTAGTCTCGGGGGTTATTCACCCCTCCACTTT
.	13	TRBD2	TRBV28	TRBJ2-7	CASSHRGGDEQYF	TGTGCCAGCAGTCACCGGGGGGGGGACGAGCAGTACTTC
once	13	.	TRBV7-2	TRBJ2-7	CASSFDRTYEQYF	TGTGCCAGCAGCTTCGACAGGACGTACGAGCAGTACTTC
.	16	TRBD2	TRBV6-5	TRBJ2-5	CASSYGGLASQETQYF	TGTGCCAGCAGTTATGGGGGACTAGCGAGTCAAGAGACCCAGTACTTC
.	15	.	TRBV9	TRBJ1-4	CASSVGQLSNEKLFF	TGTGCCAGCAGCGTAGGACAGCTATCTAATGAAAAACTGTTTTTT
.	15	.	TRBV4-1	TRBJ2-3	CASSQEWPSTDTQYF	TGCGCCAGCAGCCAAGAATGGCCTAGCACAGATACGCAGTATTTT
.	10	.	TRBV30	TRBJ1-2	CAWTGVGYTF	TGTGCCTGGACAGGGGTCGGCTACACCTTC
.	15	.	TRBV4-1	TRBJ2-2	CASSHGTMNTGELFF	TGCGCCAGCAGCCACGGGACCATGAACACCGGGGAGCTGTTTTTT
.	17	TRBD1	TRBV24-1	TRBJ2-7	CATSTFAGTGELYEQYF	TGTGCCACCAGTACCTTTGCCGGGACAGGGGAGCTTTACGAGCAGTACTTC
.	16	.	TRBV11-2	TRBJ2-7	CASSSARGQSLYEQYF	TGTGCCAGCAGCTCGGCCCGAGGACAGAGTTTGTACGAGCAGTACTTC
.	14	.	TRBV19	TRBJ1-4	CASSILRGGEKLFF	TGTGCCAGTAGTATTCTGCGGGGCGGTGAAAAACTGTTTTTT
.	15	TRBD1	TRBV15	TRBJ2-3	CATSRNRGSTDTQYF	TGTGCCACCAGCAGGAACAGGGGATCCACAGATACGCAGTATTTT
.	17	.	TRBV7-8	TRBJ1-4	CASSLPGGTATNEKLFF	TGTGCCAGCAGCTTACCGGGAGGAACCGCAACTAATGAAAAACTGTTTTTT
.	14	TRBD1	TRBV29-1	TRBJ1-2	CSVDGTGSGYGYTF	TGCAGCGTTGACGGGACAGGGAGTGGGTATGGCTACACCTTC
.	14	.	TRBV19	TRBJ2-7	CASSVRDNSYEQYF	TGTGCCAGTAGTGTTCGGGACAACTCCTACGAGCAGTACTTC
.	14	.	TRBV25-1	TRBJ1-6	CASSEFRDGLPLHF	TGTGCCAGCAGTGAGTTCCGGGACGGCCTACCCCTCCACTTT
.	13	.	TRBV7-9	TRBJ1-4	CASSFREAEKLFF	TGTGCCAGCAGCTTCAGGGAGGCTGAAAAACTGTTTTTT